This T cell receptor beta chain was sequenced during a study of human T cells and chemical hapten exposure. Sample time point: pre-sensitization, week 0. The treatment here: therapeutic diphenylcyclopropenone sensitization with weekly scalp DPC. CDR1 is LGHDT and CDR2 is YNNKEL in the germline V gene (reference sequence). The CDR3 runs to 14 residues. The V end was cut by 5 bases, the J end by 10 bases, with 21 bases between. Each CDR3 protein is one row after TCRdb ran MiXCR on the RACE reads. The data show around 180,000 distinct CDR3 sequences, approximately 31% seen once. This clonotype was picked up a small number of times.

This rearrangement joins TRBV3-1 to TRBJ2-7; the D is unclear. This TCR was recovered from a woman aged 25 to 39 with alopecia areata. Some clones in this sample may be carry-over from other donors' samples. Here the sequenced sample was whole blood, taken in connection with sensitization to the hapten diphenylcyclopropenone (DPC). The CDR3 loop is CASSTSYFGIGQYF. The CDR3 coding sequence is TGTGCCAGCAGCACAAGCTACTTCGGTATCGGACAGTACTTC.